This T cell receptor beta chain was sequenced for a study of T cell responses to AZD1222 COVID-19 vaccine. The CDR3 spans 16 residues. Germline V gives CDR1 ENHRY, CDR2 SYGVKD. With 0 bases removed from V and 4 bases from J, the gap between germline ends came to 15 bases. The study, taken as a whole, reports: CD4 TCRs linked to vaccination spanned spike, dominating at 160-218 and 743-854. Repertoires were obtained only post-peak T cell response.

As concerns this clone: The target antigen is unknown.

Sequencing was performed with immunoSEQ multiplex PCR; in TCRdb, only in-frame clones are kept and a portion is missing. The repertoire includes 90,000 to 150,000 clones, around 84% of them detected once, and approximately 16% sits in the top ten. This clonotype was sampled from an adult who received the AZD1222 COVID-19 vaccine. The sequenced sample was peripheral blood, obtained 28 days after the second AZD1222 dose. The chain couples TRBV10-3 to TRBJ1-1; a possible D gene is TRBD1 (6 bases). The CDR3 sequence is CAISESGGGWGTEAFF. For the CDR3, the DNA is TGTGCCATCAGTGAGTCAGGGGGGGGCTGGGGCACTGAAGCTTTCTTT.